This is a list of T cell receptor beta chains from one sample in a study of yellow fever vaccine responses in identical twins. TCRdb re-called the RT-PCR reads through MiXCR, storing one row per CDR3 protein. The sample has approximately 2,500 distinct CDR3 sequences; approximately 83% are singletons. This material consisted of T cells from blood (PBMCs), unsorted or a sorted subset (not recorded which), taken before or after yellow fever vaccination (not recorded which). These receptors came from a woman aged 18-29 years who received the yellow fever vaccine. The CDR3 runs from the conserved cysteine through the conserved F or W. Each record gives: D gene, V gene, clone size, J gene, CDR3 DNA, CDR3 protein. A D gene is named only where the DNA matches it firmly. Clone size is not always given. Where it is, it says once, few, many or a class for expanded clones.

TRBD1	TRBV11-1	NA	TRBJ2-1	TGTGCCAGCAGCTTGGACAGGGGTTACAATGAGCAGTTCTTC	CASSLDRGYNEQFF
TRBD1	TRBV7-9	NA	TRBJ1-1	TGTGCCAGCAGCTTGCAGGGGGAAAACACTGAAGCTTTCTTT	CASSLQGENTEAFF
TRBD1	TRBV6-1	NA	TRBJ1-2	TGTGCCAGCAGCCGAGGACAGGGAGGTGGCTACACCTTC	CASSRGQGGGYTF
NA	TRBV7-2	NA	TRBJ2-4	TGTGCCAGCAGCTTAGCGTTCTACGGGGAAAACATTCAGTACTTC	CASSLAFYGENIQYF
NA	TRBV12-3/TRBV12-4	NA	TRBJ2-3	TGTGCCAGCAGCCTGACTCTCACAGATACGCAGTATTTT	CASSLTLTDTQYF
NA	TRBV2	NA	TRBJ2-3	TGTGCCAGCAGAAATCCAGGGGCAGATACGCAGTATTTT	CASRNPGADTQYF
NA	TRBV3-1	NA	TRBJ1-3	TGTGCCAGCAGCCCAGTGGACGGGATCTCTGGAAACACCATATATTTT	CASSPVDGISGNTIYF
TRBD1	TRBV27	NA	TRBJ2-7	TGTGCCAGCAGTCTAATCCGGACAGGGGTGAACGAGCAGTACTTC	CASSLIRTGVNEQYF
NA	TRBV11-1	NA	TRBJ1-4	TGTGCCAGCAGCGCGGGTCGAGGGACTAATGAAAAACTGTTTTTT	CASSAGRGTNEKLFF
TRBD2	TRBV28	NA	TRBJ2-1	TGTGCCAGTCGGGGGACTAGCGGGGGGGACAGCTCCTACAATGAGCAGTTCTTC	CASRGTSGGDSSYNEQFF
NA	TRBV4-3	once	TRBJ1-2	TGCGCCAGCAGCCAGGCCGGGGGAGGGGGGCCCTATGGCTACACCTTC	CASSQAGGGGPYGYTF
NA	TRBV29-1	once	TRBJ2-7	TGCAGCGTTGCTGGCAGGGGGGGCTCCTACGAGCAGTACTTC	CSVAGRGGSYEQYF
NA	TRBV15	few	TRBJ1-2	TGTGCCACCAGCAGGGACACTACTAACTATGGCTACACCTTC	CATSRDTTNYGYTF
NA	TRBV19	once	TRBJ2-1	TGTGCCAGTAGTGACGGGGCTTACAATGAGCAGTTCTTC	CASSDGAYNEQFF
TRBD1	TRBV11-1	NA	TRBJ1-5	TGTGCCAGCAGTCTGGGACAGGCAGGTCAGCCCCAGCATTTT	CASSLGQAGQPQHF
TRBD2	TRBV7-6	NA	TRBJ2-1	TGTGCCAGCAGCTTAGTCGCGGGAGATGAGCAGTTCTTC	CASSLVAGDEQFF
NA	TRBV19	NA	TRBJ2-1	TGTGCCAGTACTAGGGGGGGGTACTACAATGAGCAGTTCTTC	CASTRGGYYNEQFF
NA	TRBV10-3	few	TRBJ1-2	TGTGCCATCAGTGAACAGAACTATGGCTACACCTTC	CAISEQNYGYTF
NA	TRBV23-1	few	TRBJ1-1	TGCGCCAGCAGTCAATCGTGCAGCCTCAACACTGAAGCTTTCTTT	CASSQSCSLNTEAFF
TRBD2	TRBV9	once	TRBJ2-1	TGTGCCAGCAGCGCCGGGACTAGCGGACGGGAGCAGTTCTTC	CASSAGTSGREQFF
NA	TRBV11-3	NA	TRBJ1-2	TGTGCCAGCAGCCCGGGGTGGGCGGGCTATGGCTACACCTTC	CASSPGWAGYGYTF
TRBD1	TRBV2	NA	TRBJ2-1	TGTGCCAGCAGTGAAAGAGGGGGCGCAAACAATGAGCAGTTCTTC	CASSERGGANNEQFF
NA	TRBV2	NA	TRBJ1-4	TGTGCCAGCGCAAAGGAGGGGTTGGGAACTAATGAAAAACTGTTTTTT	CASAKEGLGTNEKLFF
TRBD1	TRBV2	NA	TRBJ1-5	TGTGCCAGCAGTGAGGACAGGGGTTCATTTCAGCCCCAGCATTTT	CASSEDRGSFQPQHF
NA	TRBV10-3	few	TRBJ2-1	TGTGCCATCATGGGGGACCTTGGCGATGAGCAGTTCTTC	CAIMGDLGDEQFF
NA	TRBV11-3	NA	TRBJ2-1	TGTGCCAGCACCCCCCGAAGGGGATACAATGAGCAGTTCTTC	CASTPRRGYNEQFF
NA	TRBV3-1	once	TRBJ2-5	TGTGCCAGCAGCCCCAACTCCGGGGAGACCCAGTACTTC	CASSPNSGETQYF
TRBD2	TRBV11-3	NA	TRBJ2-1	TGTGCCAGCAGCTTAGCAGTTAGCGGGGGGGCGTATGAGCAGTTCTTC	CASSLAVSGGAYEQFF
NA	TRBV29-1	NA	TRBJ2-7	TGCAGCGTGTTGCATGGGGGGTCCTACGAGCAGTACTTC	CSVLHGGSYEQYF
TRBD1	TRBV12-3/TRBV12-4	once	TRBJ1-1	TGTGCCAGCACTACAGAACAGGGGATGAACACTGAAGCTTTCTTT	CASTTEQGMNTEAFF
NA	TRBV11-1	NA	TRBJ2-1	TGTGCCAGCAGCTTCTCTGGAAATGAGCAGTTCTTC	CASSFSGNEQFF
NA	TRBV12-3/TRBV12-4	NA	TRBJ1-1	TGTGCCAGCAGTTACGGGTCGAACACTGAAGCTTTCTTT	CASSYGSNTEAFF
NA	TRBV5-1	once	TRBJ2-1	TGCGCCAGCAGCCCGTTCCCGTTCTTC	CASSPFPFF
TRBD2	TRBV11-2	NA	TRBJ2-1	TGTGCCAGCAGCCCGGGCCTCGAAGCGGGATTTCACCCTGAGCAGTTCTTC	CASSPGLEAGFHPEQFF
TRBD1	TRBV10-3	few	TRBJ1-2	TGTGCCATCAGTGAGAGGACAGGGTACTATGGCTACACCTTC	CAISERTGYYGYTF
NA	TRBV28	NA	TRBJ2-3	TGTGCCAGCAGTAGCAGGGTACCAGATACGCAGTATTTT	CASSSRVPDTQYF
NA	TRBV28	NA	TRBJ2-5	TGTGCCAGCAGTTTGAGTACCCTAAGGGAGACCCAGTACTTC	CASSLSTLRETQYF
NA	TRBV2	NA	TRBJ2-1	TGTGCCAGTAACCGGGAGCCCTACAATGAGCAGTTCTTC	CASNREPYNEQFF
NA	TRBV5-5	NA	TRBJ1-1	TGTGCCAGCAGCCGGACATTGTTACCTGAAGCTTTCTTT	CASSRTLLPEAFF
NA	TRBV7-9	NA	TRBJ1-5	TGTGCCAGCAGCTTGGTTCCCCAGGGTACATATAGCAATCAGCCCCAGCATTTT	CASSLVPQGTYSNQPQHF
NA	TRBV20-1	NA	TRBJ2-3	TGCAGTGCTAGGGCCCTGTCTAGCACAGATACGCAGTATTTT	CSARALSSTDTQYF
NA	TRBV12-3/TRBV12-4	NA	TRBJ1-5	TGTGCCAGCAGCAAAGACAGCAATCAGCCCCAGCATTTT	CASSKDSNQPQHF
TRBD1	TRBV7-2	NA	TRBJ1-1	TGTGCCAGCAGCGCCCGTCGACAGGGTAACACTGAAGCTTTCTTT	CASSARRQGNTEAFF
TRBD2	TRBV28	NA	TRBJ2-2	TGTGCCAGCGGCGATCGCGGGAGGGTGGAGACCGGGGAGCTGTTTTTT	CASGDRGRVETGELFF
NA	TRBV7-9	NA	TRBJ1-1	TGTGCCAGCAGTTGGGACAACACTGAAGCTTTCTTT	CASSWDNTEAFF
TRBD1	TRBV11-3	NA	TRBJ2-3	TGTGCCAGCCAGACACTCATACGGGACAGCACGGAAGATACGCAGTATTTT	CASQTLIRDSTEDTQYF
NA	TRBV24-1	NA	TRBJ2-1	TGTGCCACCAGGGGAAGCGGAGGCGACAATGAGCAGTTCTTC	CATRGSGGDNEQFF
NA	TRBV5-5	NA	TRBJ2-2	TGTGCCAGCACCCCCCGTTTTTGGACATCGAACACCGGGGAGCTGTTTTTT	CASTPRFWTSNTGELFF
TRBD2	TRBV11-3	NA	TRBJ2-1	TGTGCCAGCAGCTTAGTATTTGGCGGGAGTTCTGCCTACAATGAGCAGTTCTTC	CASSLVFGGSSAYNEQFF
NA	TRBV10-3	NA	TRBJ1-3	TGTGCCATCAGTGAGTCAGGGGTTTCTGGAAACACCATATATTTT	CAISESGVSGNTIYF
NA	TRBV4-1	once	TRBJ1-5	TGCGCCAGCAGCCAAGTCATGTTAATGGGTCAGCCCCAGCATTTT	CASSQVMLMGQPQHF
NA	TRBV6-1	NA	TRBJ1-1	TGTGCCAGCAGTGAAGTTGGCGTAGAAGCTTTCTTT	CASSEVGVEAFF